Presented here are 32 T cell receptor beta chains from one specimen sequenced in a study of T cells in Graves' hyperthyroidism and ophthalmopathy. Researchers amplified the TCR beta CDR3 regions from RNA transcripts. The study used the HTBI primer set for a first-round RT-PCR of the TCR CDR3. From the multiplex PCR reads, TCRdb called clonotypes with MiXCR, one entry per CDR3 protein. The sample records over 350,000 distinct CDR3 sequences, roughly 15% being singletons. The sample comprised blood. The source is a man aged 18 to 29 with Graves' ophthalmopathy.

This clonotype was counted at least ten times. V and J are TRBV27 and TRBJ2-3; 8 positions match TRBD2. Looked up from germline, CDR1 is MNHEY and CDR2 is SMNVEV (reference sequence). V trimming: 6 bases; J trimming: 5 bases; junction bases outside the gene matches: 13. The CDR3 is 16 residues long. CDR3 DNA sequence: TGTGCCAGCAGCTCTCGAGCGGGAGTAAGAATAGATACGCAGTATTTT. Protein: CASSSRAGVRIDTQYF.

There are many counts of this clonotype. The chain employs TRBV11-3 and TRBJ1-1; D is ambiguous. Per the germline V gene, CDR1 is SGHNT and CDR2 is YENEEA. Trimming removed 1 base at V and 7 bases at J, with 7 bases between. This CDR3 region has 12 residues. The CDR3 sequence: CASSLVGGEAFF. For the CDR3, the DNA is TGTGCCAGCAGCTTAGTTGGTGGTGAAGCTTTCTTT.

Remarks on this clonotype: A much larger clone is a single base away; this may be a read error. The J gene is TRBJ2-3, the V gene TRBV29-1; D possibly matches TRBD1 or TRBD2 (5 bases each). CDR3 length: 13 residues. Trimming stripped 4 bases from V and 6 bases from J, with 14 bases between. CDR1 is SQVTM, CDR2 ANQGSEA, per germline. For the CDR3, the DNA is TGCAGCGTTGGAGCCCCGGGGCTGGATACGCAGTATTTT. Residues: CSVGAPGLDTQYF.

This clonotype was seen at least ten times. The V call is TRBV12-3 or TRBV12-4, the J call TRBJ2-3; possible D gene TRBD2, 6 bases. The CDR3 runs to 15 residues. V was trimmed by 6 bases and J by 0 bases, leaving 13 bases between them. The CDR3 reads CASRPTGTSTDTQYF. The CDR3 DNA follows: TGTGCCAGCAGGCCCACCGGGACTAGCACAGATACGCAGTATTTT.

This clonotype has ten or more counts. The V and J genes are TRBV7-8 and TRBJ1-5; D is uncertain. Trimming removed 5 bases from V and 4 bases from J, with 12 bases in between. Looked up from germline, CDR1 is SGHVS and CDR2 is FQNEAQ. This CDR3 is 14 amino acids long. CDR3 bases: TGTGCCAGCAGCCCCGACCCCCTGAATCAGCCCCAGCATTTT. As protein: CASSPDPLNQPQHF.

This clonotype occurred a few times. V is TRBV6-1 and J is TRBJ1-5; the D is unclear. CDR3 size: 16 residues. The V gene's germline CDR1 is MNHNS and CDR2 SASEGT. V lost 6 bases and J 0 bases, leaving 15 bases between the germline ends. The CDR3 nucleotides are TGTGCCAGCAGCCTCGGGTTGGGTTATAGCAATCAGCCCCAGCATTTT. Protein product: CASSLGLGYSNQPQHF.

The rearrangement joins TRBV4-1 to TRBJ1-5; the D is unclear. V was cut by 1 base and J by 0 bases, with 7 bases left in between. The CDR3 is 15 amino acids. CDR1 and CDR2 (germline): MGHRA, YSYEKL. CDR3 protein: CASSQAPVSNQPQHF. The CDR3 DNA is TGCGCCAGCAGCCAAGCCCCAGTTAGCAATCAGCCCCAGCATTTT.

This clonotype came up a few times. This chain's CDR3 is CATSDRRGHRGEQFF. As DNA, the CDR3 is TGTGCCACCAGTGATAGAAGGGGGCACAGGGGTGAGCAGTTCTTC. The gene calls are TRBV24-1 and TRBJ2-1; 7 nucleotides agree with TRBD1. Germline V CDR1 and CDR2: KGHDR, SFDVKD. There are 15 residues in the CDR3. V dropped 3 bases and J dropped 9; count of bases not matched to a gene: 10.

This clonotype appeared many times. The rearrangement joins TRBV6-1 to TRBJ2-3, with D possibly matching TRBD2 (6 bases). The CDR3 consists of 15 residues. Germline V gene data show CDR1 as MNHNS and CDR2 as SASEGT. Deletions cut 3 bases from V and 6 bases from J, with 16 bases between. Here the CDR3 reads CASSEGRGGSDTQYF. CDR3 in DNA: TGTGCCAGCAGTGAGGGAAGAGGAGGGTCGGATACGCAGTATTTT.

V is TRBV4-1 and J is TRBJ2-5; no firm D call. Germline V gene lookup returns CDR1 MGHRA and CDR2 YSYEKL. V lost 1 base to trimming and J lost 2 bases, with 14 bases between them. This CDR3 has 16 residues. The CDR3 region has the DNA TGCGCCAGCAGCCAAGTCCCCGGTCAGGAACAAGAGACCCAGTACTTC. This translates into CASSQVPGQEQETQYF.

This clonotype was seen a handful of times. V usage is TRBV12-3 or TRBV12-4 and J usage is TRBJ2-7, with 9 bases matching TRBD2. V shed 2 bases, J shed 5 bases, and the junction held 7 bases outside the gene matches. The CDR3 sequence is 15 residues long. CDR3 in amino acids: CASSLSAGGPHEQYF. DNA of the CDR3: TGTGCCAGCAGTTTATCCGCGGGGGGGCCCCACGAGCAGTACTTC.

This clonotype was seen at least ten times. This chain links TRBV5-1 with TRBJ1-1, with 7 bases that match TRBD1. Germline CDR1 is SGHRS and CDR2 is YFSETQ. Trimming at V came to 4 bases and at J to 4 bases, leaving 4 bases not matched to a gene. CDR3 length: 13 amino acids. CDR3 in amino acids: CASSLRDSTEAFF. CDR3 sequence (DNA): TGCGCCAGCAGCCTCCGGGACAGCACTGAAGCTTTCTTT.

This clonotype appeared many times. The chain uses TRBV10-3 and TRBJ1-5; a weak D match, TRBD1 (5 bases). CDR1 and CDR2 from the germline V gene are ENHRY and SYGVKD. CDR3 length equals 15 residues. Trimming took off 0 bases at V and 3 bases at J, with 9 bases between the two ends. This CDR3 reads CAISESGQYNQPQHF. DNA of the CDR3: TGTGCCATCAGTGAGTCGGGGCAGTACAATCAGCCCCAGCATTTT.

For this clonotype: This could be a read error, since a much larger clone is one nucleotide away. This chain links TRBV6-1 with TRBJ2-7; perhaps TRBD1 as D (6 bases). The V gene's germline CDR1 is MNHNS and CDR2 SASEGT. Trimming pared 3 bases from V and 9 bases from J, leaving 21 bases between. There are 15 residues in the CDR3. CDR3 protein: CASSESTATGLLQYF. For the CDR3, the DNA is TGTGCCAGCAGTGAGTCGACTGCGACAGGTCTTCTGCAGTACTTC.

This clonotype was counted many times. The rearrangement uses TRBV6-5 and TRBJ1-2, with a possible D match to TRBD1 (5 bases). The CDR3 is 14 residues long. Germline CDR1 is MNHEY and CDR2 is SVGAGI. The V gene lost 2 bases and the J gene lost 7 bases, with 14 bases spanning the gap. The CDR3 DNA sequence: TGTGCCAGCAGTTACGGTTCCGGCAGGGCTGGCTACACCTTC. Its translation: CASSYGSGRAGYTF.

The J gene is TRBJ2-2, the V gene TRBV4-1, with D possibly called TRBD1 or TRBD2 (5 bases each). With 2 bases removed from V and 8 bases from J, the gap between germline ends came to 21 bases. In germline, CDR1 is MGHRA, CDR2 YSYEKL. The CDR3 sequence is 17 residues long. This CDR3 reads CASSQLPQGPMTGELFF. CDR3 bases: TGCGCCAGCAGCCAACTCCCGCAGGGACCTATGACAGGGGAGCTGTTTTTT.

A few counts support this clonotype. The J gene is TRBJ2-3, the V gene TRBV9, with 8 bases lining up with TRBD2. With V trimmed by 4 bases and J by 5 bases, 12 bases remained unmatched. This CDR3 has 16 residues. CDR1 and CDR2 from the germline V gene are SGDLS and YYNGEE. The CDR3 region has the DNA TGTGCCAGCAGCTCGGGGGGGTCGAGTGAGGTAGATACGCAGTATTTT. This translates into CASSSGGSSEVDTQYF.

The table lists this clonotype with many counts. V and J are TRBV12-3 or TRBV12-4 and TRBJ2-7; the match to TRBD1 covers 8 bases. J lost 3 bases, V lost 3 bases, and 4 bases had no gene match. The CDR3 has 14 amino acids. CDR3 residues: CASSFGTGDYEQYF. The CDR3 coding sequence is TGTGCCAGCAGTTTTGGGACAGGAGACTACGAGCAGTACTTC.

Ten or more counts support this clonotype. V usage is TRBV10-1 and J usage is TRBJ2-1; D may be TRBD2 (6 bases). CDR3 length: 16 residues. Germline V lookup: CDR1 WNHNN, CDR2 SYGVQD (reference sequence). V lost 2 bases and J lost 3, with 14 bases in between. The CDR3 DNA reads TGCGCCAGCAGTGAGGGTTGGGACTCCCTCTACAATGAGCAGTTCTTC. Amino acid sequence: CASSEGWDSLYNEQFF.

The chain joins TRBV4-1 to TRBJ2-7; 10 nucleotides agree with TRBD2. The CDR3 runs to 15 residues. Trimming removed 1 base from V and 3 bases from J; junction bases left unmatched: 3. Per the germline V gene, CDR1 is MGHRA and CDR2 is YSYEKL. The CDR3 coding sequence is TGCGCCAGCAGCCAAGTGGCTAGCGGGGGCTACGAGCAGTACTTC. Its protein is CASSQVASGGYEQYF.

The chain has TRBV5-4 and TRBJ2-3; TRBD1 aligns across 7 bases. The CDR3 is 13 amino acids. V was clipped by 5 bases and J by 4 bases; unmatched bases: 4. The germline gives CDR1 SGHNT, CDR2 YYREEE (reference sequence). The CDR3 reads CASRRTGADTQYF. The CDR3 DNA sequence: TGTGCCAGCAGGAGAACAGGGGCAGATACGCAGTATTTT.

This clonotype was picked up many times. V gene TRBV2 combines with J gene TRBJ2-5, with TRBD2 matching over 9 bases. The junction had 1 base not matched to a gene; V was cut back by 2 bases and J by 0 bases. The germline V gene has CDR1 SNHLY and CDR2 FYNNEI. The CDR3 is 15 residues long. This CDR3 reads CASSEIAGDQETQYF. The DNA of the CDR3 is TGTGCCAGCAGTGAAATAGCGGGAGACCAAGAGACCCAGTACTTC.

Only a few counts were recorded for this clonotype. V is TRBV5-6 and J is TRBJ1-3, with a tentative D call TRBD1 (5 bases). Germline V gene lookup returns CDR1 SGHDT and CDR2 YYEEEE. Trimming removed 1 base from V and 2 bases from J, with 10 bases in between. The CDR3 loop spans 15 amino acids. The CDR3 here is CASSLWGVTGNTIYF. In DNA, the CDR3 is TGTGCCAGCAGCTTGTGGGGGGTCACTGGAAACACCATATATTTT.

This clonotype was picked up many times. The rearrangement joins TRBV7-2 to TRBJ1-2, with TRBD1 as a possible D gene (5 bases). Trimming took off 4 bases at V and 8 bases at J, with 14 bases between the two ends. This CDR3 contains 13 residues. Looked up from germline, CDR1 is SGHTA and CDR2 is FQGNSA. CDR3 loop: CASSYRPLGGYTF. CDR3 DNA sequence: TGTGCCAGCAGCTACAGGCCCCTTGGGGGCTACACCTTC.

The table lists this clonotype with a few counts. With a much larger clone just one base away, this may be a read error. The chain joins TRBV5-6 to TRBJ2-7; a possible D gene is TRBD1 (5 bases). Germline V gene sequence: CDR1 SGHDT, CDR2 YYEEEE. CDR3 length equals 14 residues. The CDR3 nucleotides read TGTGTCAGCAGCCTGCGGTGGGGCGGAGTCGAGCAGTACTTC. Translation: CVSSLRWGGVEQYF.

A few counts support this clonotype. The V call is TRBV7-9, the J call TRBJ1-5; D gene unclear. CDR1 and CDR2 from the germline V gene are SEHNR and FQNEAQ (reference sequence). V was pared by 1 base and J by 1 base, with 2 bases between. The CDR3 consists of 13 residues. The CDR3 DNA follows: TGTGCCAGCAGCTTAGAAAGCAATCAGCCCCAGCATTTT. Its protein is CASSLESNQPQHF.

This clonotype was recorded at least ten times. The rearrangement uses TRBV7-2 and TRBJ2-1, with D unclear. The germline V and J ends were trimmed by 1 base and 5 bases, with 15 bases remaining between them. The CDR3 runs to 16 residues. Germline assignment: CDR1 SGHTA and CDR2 FQGNSA. For the CDR3, the DNA is TGTGCCAGCAGCTTAGGGGCTTTCTCTCTTAACAATGAGCAGTTCTTC. This translates into CASSLGAFSLNNEQFF.

This clonotype was seen ten or more times. The genes are TRBV6-2 or TRBV6-3 and TRBJ2-4; D unresolved. CDR3 length: 15 residues. The V gene's germline CDR1 is MNHEY and CDR2 SVGEGT. V was pared by 5 bases and J by 0 bases, with 11 bases between. The CDR3 reads CASSPAIEAKNIQYF. DNA of the CDR3: TGTGCCAGCAGTCCCGCCATTGAAGCCAAAAACATTCAGTACTTC.

In its sample, this clonotype was seen many times. The chain recombines TRBV12-3 or TRBV12-4 with TRBJ1-1; D gene unclear. The CDR3 consists of 14 residues. V gave up 6 bases and J gave up 7 bases, with 18 bases separating them. CDR3 in amino acids: CASSHFRGTYEAFF. CDR3 nucleotide sequence: TGTGCCAGCAGCCACTTCCGGGGTACCTATGAAGCTTTCTTT.

This clonotype was recorded at least ten times. The V and J genes are TRBV20-1 and TRBJ1-2; 8 nucleotides agree with TRBD1. The CDR3 runs to 16 residues. Unmatched junction bases numbered 8, after V lost 0 bases and J lost 2 bases. Looked up from germline, CDR1 is DFQATT and CDR2 is SNEGSKA (reference sequence). The CDR3 loop is CSARDPRQGMNYGYTF. In DNA, the CDR3 is TGCAGTGCTAGAGATCCCCGACAGGGGATGAACTATGGCTACACCTTC.

The chain links TRBV2 to TRBJ1-2, with D possibly TRBD1 on 5 matching bases. This CDR3 is 13 amino acids long. With 4 bases removed from V and 4 bases from J, the gap between germline ends came to 10 bases. CDR1 is SNHLY, CDR2 FYNNEI, per germline. The CDR3 DNA reads TGTGCCAGCAGTGTTGAGGGGTCCTATGGCTACACCTTC. As protein: CASSVEGSYGYTF.

In nucleotides, the CDR3 is TGTGCCAGCAGCACCCCCCGGGAGGCGAACACTGAAGCTTTCTTT. Translation gives CASSTPREANTEAFF. This chain joins TRBV6-2 or TRBV6-3 and TRBJ1-1; no clear D. This CDR3 is built from 15 residues. Germline V CDR1 and CDR2: MNHEY, SVGEGT. The V end lost 6 bases, the J end lost 1 base, and 15 bases lay between the germline ends.